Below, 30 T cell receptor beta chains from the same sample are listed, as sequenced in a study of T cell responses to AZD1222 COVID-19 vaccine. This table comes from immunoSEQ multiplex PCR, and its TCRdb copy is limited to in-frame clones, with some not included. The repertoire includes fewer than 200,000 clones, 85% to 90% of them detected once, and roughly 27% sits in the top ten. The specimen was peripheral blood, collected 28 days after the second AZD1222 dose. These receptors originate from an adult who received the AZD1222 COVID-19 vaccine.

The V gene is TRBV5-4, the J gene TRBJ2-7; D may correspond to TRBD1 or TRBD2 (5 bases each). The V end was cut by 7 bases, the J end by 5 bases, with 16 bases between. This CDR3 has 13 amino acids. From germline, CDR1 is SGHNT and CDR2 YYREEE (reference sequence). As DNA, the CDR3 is TGTGCCAGCCAAGGTCCAGGGAGCAACGAGCAGTACTTC. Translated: CASQGPGSNEQYF.

The CDR3, as DNA: TGTGCCAGCACGACCGTAACAGGGGACTGGGCTCATGGCTACACCTTC. It yields the protein CASTTVTGDWAHGYTF. The chain carries TRBV7-9 and TRBJ1-2, with 7 bases fitting TRBD1. Germline values: CDR1 SEHNR, CDR2 FQNEAQ (reference sequence). Trimming removed 7 bases from V and 6 bases from J; junction bases left unmatched: 17. The CDR3 spans 16 residues.

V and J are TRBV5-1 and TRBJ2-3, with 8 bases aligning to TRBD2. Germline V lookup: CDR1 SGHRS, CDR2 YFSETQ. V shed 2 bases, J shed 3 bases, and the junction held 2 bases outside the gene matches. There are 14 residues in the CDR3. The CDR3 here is CASSLERETDTQYF. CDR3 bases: TGCGCCAGCAGCTTAGAGCGGGAGACAGATACGCAGTATTTT.

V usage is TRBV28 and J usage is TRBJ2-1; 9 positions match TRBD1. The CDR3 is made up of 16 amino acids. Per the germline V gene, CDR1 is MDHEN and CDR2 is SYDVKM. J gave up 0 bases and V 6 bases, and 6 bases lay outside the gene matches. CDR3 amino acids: CASRGGQGVSYNEQFF. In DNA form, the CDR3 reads TGTGCCAGCAGGGGGGGACAGGGAGTCTCCTACAATGAGCAGTTCTTC. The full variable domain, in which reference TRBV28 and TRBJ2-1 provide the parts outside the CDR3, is DVKVTQSSRYLVKRTGEKVFLECVQDMDHENMFWYRQDPGLGLRLIYFSYDVKMKEKGDIPEGYSVSREKKERFSLILESASTNQTSMYLCASRGGQGVSYNEQFFGPGTRLTVL.

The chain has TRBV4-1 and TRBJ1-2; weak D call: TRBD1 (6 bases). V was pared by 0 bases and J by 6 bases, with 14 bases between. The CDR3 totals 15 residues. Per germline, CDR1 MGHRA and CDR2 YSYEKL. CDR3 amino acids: CASSQESRQDHGYTF. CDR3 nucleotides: TGCGCCAGCAGCCAAGAATCGAGACAGGATCATGGCTACACCTTC.

CDR3 region: CATSREGGRNSPLHF. Here the CDR3 DNA reads TGTGCCACCAGCAGAGAAGGGGGGCGGAATTCACCCCTCCACTTT. The chain employs TRBV15 and TRBJ1-6, with TRBD1 as a possible D gene (6 bases). This CDR3 region has 15 residues. Deletions cut 0 bases from V and 7 bases from J, with 10 bases between. CDR1 is LNHNV and CDR2 is YYDKDF in the germline V gene (reference sequence).

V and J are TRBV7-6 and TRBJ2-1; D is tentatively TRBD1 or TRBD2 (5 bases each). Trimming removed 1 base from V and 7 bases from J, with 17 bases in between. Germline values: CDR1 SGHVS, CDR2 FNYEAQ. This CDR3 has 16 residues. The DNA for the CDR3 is TGTGCCAGCAGCTTAGTAGGGACCGAGACGTGGAATGAGCAGTTCTTC. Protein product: CASSLVGTETWNEQFF.

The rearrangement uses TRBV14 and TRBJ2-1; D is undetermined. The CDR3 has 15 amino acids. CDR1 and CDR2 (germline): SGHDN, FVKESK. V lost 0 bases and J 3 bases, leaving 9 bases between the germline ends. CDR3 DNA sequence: TGTGCCAGCAGCCAAGATCCCCGTGGCTACAATGAGCAGTTCTTC. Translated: CASSQDPRGYNEQFF.

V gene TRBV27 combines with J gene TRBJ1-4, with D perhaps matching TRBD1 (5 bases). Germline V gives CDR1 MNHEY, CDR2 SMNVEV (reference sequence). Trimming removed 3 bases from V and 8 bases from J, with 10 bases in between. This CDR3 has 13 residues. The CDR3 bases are TGTGCCAGCAGTTTCAGGGCACGAGAAAAACTGTTTTTT. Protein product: CASSFRAREKLFF.

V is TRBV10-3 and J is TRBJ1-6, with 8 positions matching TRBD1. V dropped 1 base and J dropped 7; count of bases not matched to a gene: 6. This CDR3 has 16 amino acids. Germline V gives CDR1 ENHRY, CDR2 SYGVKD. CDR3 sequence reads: CAISELRTGHNSPLHF. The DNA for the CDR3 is TGTGCCATCAGTGAGTTAAGGACAGGGCACAATTCACCCCTCCACTTT.

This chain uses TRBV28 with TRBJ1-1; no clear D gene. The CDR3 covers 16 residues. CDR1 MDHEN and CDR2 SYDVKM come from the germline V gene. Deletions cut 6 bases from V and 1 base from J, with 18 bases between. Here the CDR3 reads CASSPHKRDPNTEAFF. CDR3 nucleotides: TGTGCCAGCAGCCCGCACAAAAGAGATCCGAACACTGAAGCTTTCTTT.

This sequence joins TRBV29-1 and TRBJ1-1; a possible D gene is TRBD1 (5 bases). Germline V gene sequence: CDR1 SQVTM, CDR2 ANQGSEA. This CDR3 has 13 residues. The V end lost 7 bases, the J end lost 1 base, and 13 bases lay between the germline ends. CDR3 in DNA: TGCAGCGGCCGAAAGGGGTCGAACACTGAAGCTTTCTTT. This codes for CSGRKGSNTEAFF.

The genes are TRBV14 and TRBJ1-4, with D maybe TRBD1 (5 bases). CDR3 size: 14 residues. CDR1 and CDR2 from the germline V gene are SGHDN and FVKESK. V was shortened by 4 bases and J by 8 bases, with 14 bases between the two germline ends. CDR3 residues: CASSPRTNREKLFF. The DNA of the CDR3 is TGTGCCAGCAGCCCACGGACTAACAGGGAAAAACTGTTTTTT.

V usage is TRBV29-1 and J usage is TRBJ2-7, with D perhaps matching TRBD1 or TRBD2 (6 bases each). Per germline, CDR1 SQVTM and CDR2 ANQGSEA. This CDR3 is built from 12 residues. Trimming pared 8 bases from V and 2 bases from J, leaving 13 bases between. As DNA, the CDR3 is TGCAGCATGCGGGACACAACCTACGAGCAGTACTTC. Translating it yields CSMRDTTYEQYF.

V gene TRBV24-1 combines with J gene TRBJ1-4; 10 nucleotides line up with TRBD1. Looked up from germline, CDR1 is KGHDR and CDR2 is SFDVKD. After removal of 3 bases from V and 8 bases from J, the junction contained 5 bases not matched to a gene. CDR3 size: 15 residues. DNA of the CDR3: TGTGCCACCAGTGATACCGGGACAGGGGACGAAAAACTGTTTTTT. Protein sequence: CATSDTGTGDEKLFF.

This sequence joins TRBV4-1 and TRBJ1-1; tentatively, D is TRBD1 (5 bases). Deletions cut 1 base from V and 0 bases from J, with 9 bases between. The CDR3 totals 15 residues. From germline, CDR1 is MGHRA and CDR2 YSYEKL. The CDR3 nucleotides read TGCGCCAGCAGCCAAGGAGTGGGACTGAACACTGAAGCTTTCTTT. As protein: CASSQGVGLNTEAFF.

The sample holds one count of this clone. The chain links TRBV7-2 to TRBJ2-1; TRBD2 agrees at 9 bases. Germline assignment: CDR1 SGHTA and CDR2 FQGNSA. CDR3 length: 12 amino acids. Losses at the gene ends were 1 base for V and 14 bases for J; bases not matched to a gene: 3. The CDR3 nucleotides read TGTGCCAGCAGCTTAGTAGCTAGCGGGAAGTTCTTC. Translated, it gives CASSLVASGKFF.

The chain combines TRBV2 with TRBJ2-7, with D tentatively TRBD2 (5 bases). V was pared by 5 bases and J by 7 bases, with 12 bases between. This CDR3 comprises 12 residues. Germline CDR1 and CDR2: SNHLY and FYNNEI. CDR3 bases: TGTGCCAGCAGTCTCCTAGCTGGTGAGCAGTACTTC. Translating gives CASSLLAGEQYF.

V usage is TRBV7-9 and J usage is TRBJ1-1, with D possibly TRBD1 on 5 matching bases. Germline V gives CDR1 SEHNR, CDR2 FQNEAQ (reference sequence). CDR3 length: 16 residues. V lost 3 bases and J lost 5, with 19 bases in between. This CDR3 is CASSFIPGPLRTEAFF. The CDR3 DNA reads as TGTGCCAGCAGCTTCATACCGGGACCCCTGAGGACTGAAGCTTTCTTT.

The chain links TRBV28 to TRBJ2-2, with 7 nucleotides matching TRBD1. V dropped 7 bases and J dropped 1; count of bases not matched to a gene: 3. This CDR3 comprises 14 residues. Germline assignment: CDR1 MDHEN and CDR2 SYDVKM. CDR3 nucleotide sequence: TGTGCCAGCACCAGGGGGATGAACACCGGGGAGCTGTTTTTT. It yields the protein CASTRGMNTGELFF.

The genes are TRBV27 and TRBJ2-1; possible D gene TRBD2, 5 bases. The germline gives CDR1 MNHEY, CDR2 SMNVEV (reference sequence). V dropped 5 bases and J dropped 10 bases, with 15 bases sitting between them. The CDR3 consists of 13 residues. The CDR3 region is CASSRGPAGEQFF. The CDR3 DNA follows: TGTGCCAGCAGTCGAGGGCCCGCTGGGGAGCAGTTCTTC.

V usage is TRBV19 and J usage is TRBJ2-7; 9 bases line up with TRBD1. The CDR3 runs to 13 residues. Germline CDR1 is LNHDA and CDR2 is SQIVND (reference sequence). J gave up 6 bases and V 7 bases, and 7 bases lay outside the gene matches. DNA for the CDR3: TGTGCCAGTACCACCGGGACAGGGTTCGAGCAGTACTTC. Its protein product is CASTTGTGFEQYF.

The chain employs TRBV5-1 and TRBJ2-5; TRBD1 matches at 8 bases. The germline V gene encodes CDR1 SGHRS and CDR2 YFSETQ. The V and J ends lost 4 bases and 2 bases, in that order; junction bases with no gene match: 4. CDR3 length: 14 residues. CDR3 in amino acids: CASSPRTGQETQYF. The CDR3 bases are TGCGCCAGCAGCCCCCGGACAGGGCAAGAGACCCAGTACTTC.

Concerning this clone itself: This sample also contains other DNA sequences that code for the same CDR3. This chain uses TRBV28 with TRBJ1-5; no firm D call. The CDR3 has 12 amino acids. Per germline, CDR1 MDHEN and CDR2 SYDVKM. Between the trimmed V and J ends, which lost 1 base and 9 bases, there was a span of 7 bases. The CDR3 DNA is TGTGCCAGCAGTTTATTACTGCGGCCCCAGCATTTT. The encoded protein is CASSLLLRPQHF.

Written as DNA, the CDR3 is TGTGCCAGCAGCTTAGTGCTTACGGTTCCCGAGCAGTACTTC. Translation: CASSLVLTVPEQYF. The chain carries TRBV7-2 and TRBJ2-7; D is undetermined. Trimming pared 1 base from V and 6 bases from J, leaving 13 bases between. The CDR3 extends over 14 amino acids. CDR1 SGHTA and CDR2 FQGNSA come from the germline V gene.

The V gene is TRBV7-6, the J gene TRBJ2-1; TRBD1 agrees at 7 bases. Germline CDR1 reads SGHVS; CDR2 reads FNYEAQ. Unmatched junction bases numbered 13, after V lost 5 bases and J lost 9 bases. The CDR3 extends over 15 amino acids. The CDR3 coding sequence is TGTGCCAGCAGCCCAAAAGGGCAGGGGGTTGGTGAGCAGTTCTTC. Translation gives CASSPKGQGVGEQFF.

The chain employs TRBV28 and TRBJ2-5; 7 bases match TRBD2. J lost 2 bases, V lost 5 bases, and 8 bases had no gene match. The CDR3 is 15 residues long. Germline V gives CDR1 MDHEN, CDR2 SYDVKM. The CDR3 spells CASSPPLAAQETQYF. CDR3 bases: TGTGCCAGCAGTCCGCCTCTAGCGGCTCAAGAGACCCAGTACTTC.

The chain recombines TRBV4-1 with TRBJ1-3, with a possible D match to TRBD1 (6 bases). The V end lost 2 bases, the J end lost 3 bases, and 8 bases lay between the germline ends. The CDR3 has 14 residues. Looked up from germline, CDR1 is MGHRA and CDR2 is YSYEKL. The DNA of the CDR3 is TGCGCCAGCAGCCAACAGGGGTATGGAAACACCATATATTTT. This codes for CASSQQGYGNTIYF.

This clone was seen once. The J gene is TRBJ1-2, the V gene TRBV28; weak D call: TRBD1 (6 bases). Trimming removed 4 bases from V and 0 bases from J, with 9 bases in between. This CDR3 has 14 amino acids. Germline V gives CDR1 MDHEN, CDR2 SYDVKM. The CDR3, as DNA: TGTGCCAGCAGTTCGCGGGGGCCTAACTATGGCTACACCTTC. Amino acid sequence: CASSSRGPNYGYTF.

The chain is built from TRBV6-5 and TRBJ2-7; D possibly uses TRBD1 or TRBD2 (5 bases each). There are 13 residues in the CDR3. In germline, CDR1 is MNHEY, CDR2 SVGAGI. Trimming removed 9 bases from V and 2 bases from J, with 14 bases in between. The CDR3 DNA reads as TGTGCCAGTAGCGCCGGGACCGCCTACGAGCAGTACTTC. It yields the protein CASSAGTAYEQYF.